Below are 21 T cell receptor beta chains sequenced from a single sample in a study of cytomegalovirus exposure and HLA in healthy donors. Researchers ran the PCR with 60 Vbeta and 13 Jbeta primers. The method was immunoSEQ multiplex PCR; TCRdb's version includes in-frame clones alone and lacks a portion of them. The sample carries approximately 97,000 clones, around 78% recorded once. Sequencing used PBMCs. These receptors were collected from a man aged 35 to 55 in good health and CMV-seronegative.

CDR3: CASSIAGGPTYEQYF. The CDR3 DNA is TGTGCCAGCAGTATTGCGGGGGGGCCAACCTACGAGCAGTACTTC. The chain has TRBV7-9 and TRBJ2-7; 9 bases line up with TRBD2. CDR3 length equals 15 residues. Losses at the gene ends were 6 bases for V and 2 bases for J; bases not matched to a gene: 8. Germline CDR1 reads SEHNR; CDR2 reads FQNEAQ (reference sequence). Variable domain in full (rest from reference TRBV7-9 and TRBJ2-7): DTGVSQNPRHKITKRGQNVTFRCDPISEHNRLYWYRQTLGQGPEFLTYFQNEAQLEKSRLLSDRFSAERPKGSFSTLEIQRTEQGDSAMYLCASSIAGGPTYEQYFGPGTRLTVT.

The V call is TRBV15, the J call TRBJ1-1; no clear D. CDR3 length: 12 residues. Between the trimmed V and J ends, which lost 3 bases and 5 bases, there was a span of 7 bases. Germline V CDR1 and CDR2: LNHNV, YYDKDF (reference sequence). CDR3 sequence: CATSRSYTEAFF. CDR3 nucleotide sequence: TGTGCCACCAGCAGGAGCTATACTGAAGCTTTCTTT.

The chain has TRBV5-1 and TRBJ2-3, with TRBD2 matching over 10 bases. V lost 4 bases, J lost 1 base, and 3 bases stayed unmatched. CDR1 and CDR2 (germline): SGHRS, YFSETQ. This CDR3 has 15 amino acids. Here the CDR3 reads CASSPGTSGTDTQYF. In DNA, the CDR3 is TGCGCCAGCAGCCCGGGGACTAGCGGCACAGATACGCAGTATTTT.

The chain carries TRBV11-2 and TRBJ2-5; the D gene is possibly TRBD1 (6 bases). The closer fit of TRBJ2-7 to the DNA end suggests the J call may be wrong. CDR3 size: 15 residues. Germline CDR1 is SGHAT and CDR2 is FQNNGV. The CDR3 protein is CASSWGQGTSYEQYF. The CDR3 DNA reads TGTGCCAGCAGCTGGGGCCAGGGGACCTCCTACGAGCAGTACTTC.

This rearrangement joins TRBV11-2 to TRBJ2-7; 8 nucleotides match TRBD1. The CDR3 runs to 14 residues. Germline V gene data show CDR1 as SGHAT and CDR2 as FQNNGV. V lost 5 bases and J lost 2; bases outside the gene matches: 5. The CDR3 sequence is CASSNHRGAYEQYF. As DNA, the CDR3 is TGTGCCAGCAGCAACCACAGGGGGGCCTACGAGCAGTACTTC.

CDR3 in amino acids: CASSPSGGTSYEQYF. The CDR3 DNA follows: TGTGCCAGCTCACCCTCGGGCGGGACTTCCTACGAGCAGTACTTC. The rearrangement joins TRBV18 to TRBJ2-7; weak D call: TRBD2 (6 bases). CDR1 KGHSH and CDR2 LQKENI come from the germline V gene. The CDR3 spans 15 residues. V was trimmed by 3 bases and J by 1 base, leaving 13 bases between them.

This clone was picked up one time. V usage is TRBV27 and J usage is TRBJ1-5, with a tentative D call TRBD1 (6 bases). The CDR3 sequence is 13 residues long. Germline CDR1 and CDR2: MNHEY and SMNVEV (reference sequence). The ends were cut back, 6 bases at V and 1 base at J, with 7 bases in the middle. CDR3 loop: CASRRGSNQPQHF. In DNA, the CDR3 is TGTGCCAGCAGAAGGGGGAGCAATCAGCCCCAGCATTTT.

This chain connects TRBV29-1 to TRBJ1-2; 8 bases fit TRBD1. CDR1 is SQVTM, CDR2 ANQGSEA, per germline. Trimming removed 4 bases from V and 8 bases from J; junction bases left unmatched: 9. The CDR3 spans 13 residues. The CDR3 DNA reads as TGCAGCGTTGGGGTGACAGGGGTTGAAGGCTACACCTTC. Translation: CSVGVTGVEGYTF.

A note on this clone: One end of the junction varies from germline; a read error may be responsible. The V gene is TRBV7-9, the J gene TRBJ2-2, with D perhaps TRBD2 (5 bases). Germline V gene lookup returns CDR1 SEHNR and CDR2 FQNEAQ (reference sequence). The CDR3 extends over 16 amino acids. The CDR3 coding sequence is TGTTCCAGCAGCTTAAAGGGAGTGGAAAAAACCGGGGAGCTGTTTTTT. Translation: CSSSLKGVEKTGELFF.

This chain uses TRBV7-9 with TRBJ1-4, with D perhaps TRBD1 (5 bases). Deletions cut 5 bases from V and 7 bases from J, with 17 bases between. Germline V lookup: CDR1 SEHNR, CDR2 FQNEAQ (reference sequence). The CDR3 is made up of 15 amino acids. The CDR3, as DNA: TGTGCCAGCAGCCCTGAGGGGAGGGTATTTGAAAAACTGTTTTTT. It yields the protein CASSPEGRVFEKLFF.

This chain links TRBV29-1 with TRBJ1-2; 8 bases are shared with TRBD1. CDR1 and CDR2 from the germline V gene are SQVTM and ANQGSEA. Losses at the gene ends were 7 bases for V and 4 bases for J; bases not matched to a gene: 11. The CDR3 length is 14 residues. The CDR3 loop reads CSGETGDLIYGYTF. CDR3 DNA sequence: TGCAGCGGGGAGACAGGGGATTTGATCTATGGCTACACCTTC.

This clone has a single count. V is TRBV11-2 and J is TRBJ1-2, with unresolved D. Trimming left V 0 bases short and J 4 bases short, with 9 bases between. The CDR3 has 14 residues. Germline V gives CDR1 SGHAT, CDR2 FQNNGV. The CDR3 here is CASSLDLSSYGYTF. The CDR3 coding sequence is TGTGCCAGCAGCTTAGATCTTTCCAGCTATGGCTACACCTTC.

J is TRBJ2-3 and V is TRBV7-9; unclear D gene. Per germline, CDR1 SEHNR and CDR2 FQNEAQ (reference sequence). CDR3 length equals 15 residues. The V gene lost 1 base and the J gene lost 0 bases, with 8 bases spanning the gap. CDR3 amino acids: CASSLVVGSTDTQYF. The CDR3 nucleotides read TGTGCCAGCAGCTTAGTGGTCGGTAGCACAGATACGCAGTATTTT. Full variable domain (outside the CDR3, taken from reference TRBV7-9 and TRBJ2-3): DTGVSQNPRHKITKRGQNVTFRCDPISEHNRLYWYRQTLGQGPEFLTYFQNEAQLEKSRLLSDRFSAERPKGSFSTLEIQRTEQGDSAMYLCASSLVVGSTDTQYFGPGTRLTVL.

This clone was found a few times. V usage is TRBV4-1 and J usage is TRBJ1-3, with 8 bases matching TRBD1. Germline V gives CDR1 MGHRA, CDR2 YSYEKL. J gave up 4 bases and V 2 bases, and 1 base lay outside the gene matches. The CDR3 is made up of 14 amino acids. CDR3 sequence (DNA): TGCGCCAGCAGCCAAAACAGGGGGGGAAACACCATATATTTT. Encoded protein: CASSQNRGGNTIYF.

This clone is a singleton in its sample. V is TRBV5-1 and J is TRBJ1-6; D not resolved. The V and J ends lost 3 bases and 11 bases respectively, with 9 bases between them. From germline, CDR1 is SGHRS and CDR2 YFSETQ. The CDR3 covers 12 residues. The CDR3 reads CASSSGSAPLHF. DNA for the CDR3: TGCGCCAGCAGCTCGGGTAGTGCACCCCTCCACTTT.

The CDR3 DNA reads TGCGCCAGCAGCTCCAGGACTAGCGGGGGCACAGATACGCAGTATTTT. Translating it yields CASSSRTSGGTDTQYF. J is TRBJ2-3 and V is TRBV5-1, with TRBD2 matching 12 bases. The CDR3 is 16 amino acids. Trimming cost V 3 bases and J 1 base; bases outside gene matches: 3. Per germline, CDR1 SGHRS and CDR2 YFSETQ.

This clone was seen only a few times. The chain employs TRBV7-8 and TRBJ2-5; D is unresolved. Germline CDR1 reads SGHVS; CDR2 reads FQNEAQ. The CDR3 totals 13 residues. Trimming cost V 4 bases and J 5 bases, with 11 bases left between them. CDR3 DNA sequence: TGTGCCAGCAGCTCAGGTCTGTCGGAGACCCAGTACTTC. As protein: CASSSGLSETQYF.

Only a few counts were recorded for this clone. The chain links TRBV2 to TRBJ1-2, with D possibly being TRBD1 (6 bases). V lost 11 bases, J lost 8 bases, and 15 bases lay in between. This CDR3 has 11 amino acids. Germline CDR1 is SNHLY and CDR2 is FYNNEI. The DNA of the CDR3 is TGTGCCTTAGACAGGCGAGGGGGCTACACCTTC. Translating it yields CALDRRGGYTF. Full variable domain (outside the CDR3, taken from reference TRBV2 and TRBJ1-2): EPEVTQTPSHQVTQMGQEVILRCVPISNHLYFYWYRQILGQKVEFLVSFYNNEISEKSEIFDDQFSVERPDGSNFTLKIRSTKLEDSAMYFCALDRRGGYTFGSGTRLTVV.

This chain joins TRBV5-1 and TRBJ2-1, with 7 bases identical to TRBD2. The germline gives CDR1 SGHRS, CDR2 YFSETQ. V gave up 2 bases and J gave up 1 base; unmatched junction bases: 3. The CDR3 is 15 residues long. The CDR3 is CASSFGGGSYNEQFF. In nucleotides, the CDR3 is TGCGCCAGCAGCTTTGGGGGGGGGTCCTACAATGAGCAGTTCTTC.

This chain links TRBV5-1 with TRBJ1-5; D may be TRBD1 (5 bases). This CDR3 comprises 14 residues. V lost 0 bases and J 7 bases, leaving 11 bases between the germline ends. The germline V gene encodes CDR1 SGHRS and CDR2 YFSETQ. CDR3 residues: CASSLEGFGQPQHF. CDR3 in DNA: TGCGCCAGCAGCTTGGAGGGGTTCGGGCAGCCCCAGCATTTT.

This clone was counted a single time. The chain links TRBV7-9 to TRBJ1-1, with D possibly TRBD1 on 5 matching bases. In germline, CDR1 is SEHNR, CDR2 FQNEAQ (reference sequence). The V gene lost 4 bases and the J gene lost 5 bases, with 17 bases spanning the gap. The CDR3 runs to 15 residues. CDR3 in amino acids: CASSYEWEGRTEAFF. The CDR3, as DNA: TGTGCCAGCAGCTATGAATGGGAGGGGAGGACTGAAGCTTTCTTT.